This T cell receptor (beta chain) was profiled in a study of blood T cell repertoires in COVID-19 (dated by TCRdb to about 2020). Study-wide context: Collaborator samples came from the United States, Italy and Spain and covered acute and convalescent phases of COVID-19. The material from the prospective study consisted of cDNA or gDNA derived from T cells, B-cell-depleted T cells, or PBMCs. Subjects who had been exposed to COVID-19, were actively infected with it, or had recovered from it provided the deeply sampled blood TCRbeta repertoires that made up the dataset. The repertoires were released in a freely available public database meant as a resource for research on the immune response to SARS-CoV-2. The samples were drawn from two sources: the first 160 participants of the ongoing ImmuneRACE study, and 1,200 or so subjects contributed by 6 global collaborators. Nearly every sample came with metadata listing a de-identified subject ID, COVID-19 status, age in years and sex. HLA class I and class II types, where available, came from metadata supplied by the sample provider rather than from assay-based typing.

CDR1 and CDR2, looked up from the germline V gene (reference sequence), are DFQATT and SNEGSKA. The CDR3 goes from the cysteine to the phenylalanine over 11 residues. Only the CDR3 region is kept as DNA, spanning 33 bases read in frame from base 1. The V end loses 5 bases and the J end loses 5 bases, and a stretch of 9 bases separates them. The collaborating institutions used their own protocols to collect whole blood in K2EDTA tubes. Collaborator samples were shipped for TCRbeta analysis as frozen whole blood, isolated PBMCs, or DNA extracted from either sample type. What the authors observed across the whole study: The amount of clinical and demographic metadata varied by source and participant and was provided uncurated.

Notes on this clone: It lacks a known antigen. The sample holds no much larger clone one base away, and base qualities are not on file.

The immunoSEQ Assay, a bias-controlled multiplex PCR, was used to amplify TCRbeta CDR3 regions from genomic DNA. The study's own analysis went as follows. Within the assay, amplification of reference gene primers was used to estimate how many nucleated cells each sample contained. Sequence reads were collapsed and filtered to measure the absolute abundance of every unique TCRbeta CDR3 rearrangement. Productive Simpson clonality was computed per sample as the square root of Simpson's diversity index over productive rearrangements. TCRdb limited this immuneACCESS table to in-frame rearrangements with V and J called. A share of clones is missing; checked studies link under half to unresolved V genes, and the rest is unexplained. V and J calls and clone size are those listed in that table; D and trimming were worked out from the DNA. The sample table records some 180,000 clones; roughly 85% of these occur just once. Clones ranked in the top ten supply about 2.1% of the sample.

The receptor was isolated from a woman of 80 years or more with acute or convalescent COVID-19. The rearrangement combines TRBV20-1 with TRBJ1-1; the D segment cannot be called with confidence. The sample comprised peripheral blood. The nucleotide sequence reads as follows: TGCAGTGCTTTCGGAGGAACTGAAGCTTTCTTT. This sequence encodes CSAFGGTEAFF.